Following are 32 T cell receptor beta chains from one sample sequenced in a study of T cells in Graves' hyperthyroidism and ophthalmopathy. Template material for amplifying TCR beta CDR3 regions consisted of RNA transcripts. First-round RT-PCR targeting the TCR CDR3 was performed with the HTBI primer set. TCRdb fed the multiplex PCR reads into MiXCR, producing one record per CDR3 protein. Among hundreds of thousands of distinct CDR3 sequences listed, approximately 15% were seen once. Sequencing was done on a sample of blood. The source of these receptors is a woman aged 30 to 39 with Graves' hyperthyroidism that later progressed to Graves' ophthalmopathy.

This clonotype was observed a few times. CDR3 sequence reads: CASSLAQQIYNEQFF. The CDR3 region has the DNA TGTGCCAGCAGCTTAGCGCAACAGATCTACAATGAGCAGTTCTTC. The V call is TRBV7-9, the J call TRBJ2-1; D is unclear. The V end was cut by 0 bases, the J end by 3 bases, with 9 bases between. The germline V gene encodes CDR1 SEHNR and CDR2 FQNEAQ (reference sequence). The CDR3 is 15 residues long.

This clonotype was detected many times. The chain's CDR3 is CASRVKGAEGFNQPQHF. The CDR3 DNA sequence: TGCGCCAGCAGGGTCAAGGGGGCGGAGGGGTTCAATCAGCCCCAGCATTTT. The chain is built from TRBV5-1 and TRBJ1-5, with 7 bases matching TRBD1. J was trimmed by 3 bases and V by 5 bases; bases with no gene match: 14. The germline V gene has CDR1 SGHRS and CDR2 YFSETQ. This CDR3 spans 17 amino acids.

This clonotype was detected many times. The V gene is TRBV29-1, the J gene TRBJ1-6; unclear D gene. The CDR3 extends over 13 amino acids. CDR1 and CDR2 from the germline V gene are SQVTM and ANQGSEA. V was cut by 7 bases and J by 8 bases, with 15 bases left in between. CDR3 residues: CSAGEALDSPLHF. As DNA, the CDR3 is TGCAGCGCCGGGGAGGCCTTGGATTCACCCCTCCACTTT.

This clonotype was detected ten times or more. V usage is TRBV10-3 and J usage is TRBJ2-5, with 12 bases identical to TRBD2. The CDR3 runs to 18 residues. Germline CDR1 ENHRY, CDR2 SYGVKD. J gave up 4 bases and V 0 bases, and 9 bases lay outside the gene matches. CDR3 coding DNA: TGTGCCATCAGTGAGTCGGGCCTTACTAGCGGGAGGAGAGAGACCCAGTACTTC. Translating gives CAISESGLTSGRRETQYF.

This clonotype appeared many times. CDR3 protein: CASGSDGSNTGELFF. The CDR3 region has the DNA TGTGCCAGCGGGAGTGACGGTTCGAACACCGGGGAGCTGTTTTTT. This chain connects TRBV9 to TRBJ2-2, with a tentative D call TRBD2 (5 bases). CDR1 is SGDLS, CDR2 YYNGEE, per germline. V was trimmed by 7 bases and J by 0 bases, leaving 13 bases between them. The CDR3 loop spans 15 amino acids.

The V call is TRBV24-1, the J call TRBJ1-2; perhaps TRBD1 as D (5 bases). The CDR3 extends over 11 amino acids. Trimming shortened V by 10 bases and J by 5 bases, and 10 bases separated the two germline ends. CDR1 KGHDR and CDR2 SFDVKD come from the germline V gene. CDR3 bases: TGTGCCACGGGGGACGTTTATGGCTACACCTTC. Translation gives CATGDVYGYTF.

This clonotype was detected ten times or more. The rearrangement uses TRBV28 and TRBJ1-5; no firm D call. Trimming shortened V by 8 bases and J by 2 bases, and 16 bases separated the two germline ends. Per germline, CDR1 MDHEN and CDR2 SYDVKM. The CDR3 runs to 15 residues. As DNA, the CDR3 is TGTGCCAGCTGCGGCGGAGGCGGAGGCAATCAGCCCCAGCATTTT. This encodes CASCGGGGGNQPQHF. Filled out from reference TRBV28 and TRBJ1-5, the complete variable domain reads DVKVTQSSRYLVKRTGEKVFLECVQDMDHENMFWYRQDPGLGLRLIYFSYDVKMKEKGDIPEGYSVSREKKERFSLILESASTNQTSMYLCASCGGGGGNQPQHFGDGTRLSIL.

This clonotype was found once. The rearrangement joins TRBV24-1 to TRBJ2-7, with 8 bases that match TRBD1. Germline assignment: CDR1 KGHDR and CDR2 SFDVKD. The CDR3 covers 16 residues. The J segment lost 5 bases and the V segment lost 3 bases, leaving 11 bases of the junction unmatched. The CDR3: CATSDGTGRGRHEQYF. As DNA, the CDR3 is TGTGCCACCAGTGATGGGACAGGAAGAGGGAGGCACGAGCAGTACTTC.

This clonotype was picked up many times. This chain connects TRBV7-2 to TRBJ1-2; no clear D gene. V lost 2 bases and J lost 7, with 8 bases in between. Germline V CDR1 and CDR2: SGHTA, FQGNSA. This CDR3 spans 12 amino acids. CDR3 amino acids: CASSLMTSGYTF. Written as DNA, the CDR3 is TGTGCCAGCAGCTTAATGACCTCTGGCTACACCTTC.

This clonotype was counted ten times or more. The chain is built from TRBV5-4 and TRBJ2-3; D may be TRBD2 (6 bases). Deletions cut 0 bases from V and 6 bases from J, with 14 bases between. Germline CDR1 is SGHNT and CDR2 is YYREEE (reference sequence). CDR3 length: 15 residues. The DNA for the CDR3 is TGTGCCAGCAGCTTGGCCCCGGGAGTCTCGGATACGCAGTATTTT. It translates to CASSLAPGVSDTQYF.

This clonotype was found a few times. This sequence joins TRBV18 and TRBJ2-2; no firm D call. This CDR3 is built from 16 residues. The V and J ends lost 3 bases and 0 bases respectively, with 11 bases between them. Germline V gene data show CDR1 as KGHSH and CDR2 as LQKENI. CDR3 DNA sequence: TGTGCCAGCTCACCGTCGGTCGCTGCGAACACCGGGGAGCTGTTTTTT. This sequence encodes CASSPSVAANTGELFF.

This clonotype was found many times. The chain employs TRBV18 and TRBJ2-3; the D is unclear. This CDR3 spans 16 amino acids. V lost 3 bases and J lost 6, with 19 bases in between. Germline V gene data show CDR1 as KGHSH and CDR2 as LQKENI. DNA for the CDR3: TGTGCCAGCTCACCTACTAAGGGCATCACCAGCGATACGCAGTATTTT. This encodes CASSPTKGITSDTQYF.

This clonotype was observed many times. The CDR3 nucleotides are TGCGCCAGCAGCCAAGAGCGTCACGTCCCTACAGATACGCAGTATTTT. It encodes CASSQERHVPTDTQYF. The chain has TRBV4-1 and TRBJ2-3; D is uncertain. Germline-derived CDR1 and CDR2 are MGHRA and YSYEKL. The CDR3 contains 16 residues. Deletions cut 0 bases from V and 3 bases from J, with 13 bases between.

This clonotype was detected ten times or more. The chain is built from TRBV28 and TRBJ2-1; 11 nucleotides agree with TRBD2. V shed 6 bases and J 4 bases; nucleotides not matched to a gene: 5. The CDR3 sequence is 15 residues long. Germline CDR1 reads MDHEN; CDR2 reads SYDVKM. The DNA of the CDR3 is TGTGCCAGCAGCCAGGGACTAGCGGAATACAATGAGCAGTTCTTC. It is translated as CASSQGLAEYNEQFF.

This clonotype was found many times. The CDR3: CASSSGEAGPTDTQYF. As DNA, the CDR3 is TGTGCCAGCAGCTCAGGAGAAGCGGGCCCCACAGATACGCAGTATTTT. The genes are TRBV14 and TRBJ2-3; perhaps TRBD2 as D (6 bases). The CDR3 totals 16 residues. The germline V gene encodes CDR1 SGHDN and CDR2 FVKESK. The V end lost 5 bases, the J end lost 2 bases, and 17 bases lay between the germline ends.

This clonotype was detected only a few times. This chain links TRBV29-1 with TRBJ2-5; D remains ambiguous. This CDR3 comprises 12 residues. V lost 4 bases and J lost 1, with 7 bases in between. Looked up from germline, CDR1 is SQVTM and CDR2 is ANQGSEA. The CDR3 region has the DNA TGCAGCGTTGCAACGGGCCAAGAGACCCAGTACTTC. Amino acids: CSVATGQETQYF.

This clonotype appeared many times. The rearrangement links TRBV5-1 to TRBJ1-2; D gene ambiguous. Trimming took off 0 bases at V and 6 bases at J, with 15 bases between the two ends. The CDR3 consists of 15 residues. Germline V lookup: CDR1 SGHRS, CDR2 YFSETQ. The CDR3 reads CASSLAGQDGHGYTF. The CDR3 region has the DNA TGCGCCAGCAGCTTGGCCGGCCAGGACGGGCATGGCTACACCTTC.

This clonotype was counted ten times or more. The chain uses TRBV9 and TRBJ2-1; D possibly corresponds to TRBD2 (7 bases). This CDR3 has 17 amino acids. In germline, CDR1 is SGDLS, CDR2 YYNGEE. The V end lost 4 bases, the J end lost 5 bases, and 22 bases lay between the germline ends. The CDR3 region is CASSSLVGGAGDNEQFF. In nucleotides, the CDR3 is TGTGCCAGCAGCTCACTAGTTGGGGGGGCCGGGGACAATGAGCAGTTCTTC. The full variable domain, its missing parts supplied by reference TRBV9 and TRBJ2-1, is DSGVTQTPKHLITATGQRVTLRCSPRSGDLSVYWYQQSLDQGLQFLIQYYNGEERAKGNILERFSAQQFPDLHSELNLSSLELGDSALYFCASSSLVGGAGDNEQFFGPGTRLTVL.

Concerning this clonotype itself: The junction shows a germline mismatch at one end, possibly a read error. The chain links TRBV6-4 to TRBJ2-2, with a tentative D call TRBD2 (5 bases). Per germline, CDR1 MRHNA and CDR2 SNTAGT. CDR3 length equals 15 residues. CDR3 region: CASSPRIGNAGELFF. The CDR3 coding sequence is TGTGCCAGCAGTCCGCGGATCGGGAACGCCGGGGAGCTGTTTTTT.

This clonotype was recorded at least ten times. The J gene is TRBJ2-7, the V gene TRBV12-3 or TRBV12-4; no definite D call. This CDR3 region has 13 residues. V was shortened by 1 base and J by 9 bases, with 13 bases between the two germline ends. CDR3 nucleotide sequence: TGTGCCAGCAGTTTAGGAGTCTACCCCCCGCAGTACTTC. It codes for CASSLGVYPPQYF.

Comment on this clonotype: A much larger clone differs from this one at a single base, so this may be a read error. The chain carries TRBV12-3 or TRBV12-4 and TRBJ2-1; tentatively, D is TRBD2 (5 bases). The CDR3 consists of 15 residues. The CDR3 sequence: CASTGLAHSYNERFF. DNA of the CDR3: TGTGCCAGCACTGGACTGGCACACTCCTACAATGAGCGGTTCTTC.

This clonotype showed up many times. The CDR3 nucleotides read TGTGCCAGCAGAGATAGGGCGGGTACCTACGAGCAGTACTTC. Encoded protein: CASRDRAGTYEQYF. The rearrangement joins TRBV7-2 to TRBJ2-7; D might be TRBD2 (5 bases). Trimming shortened V by 6 bases and J by 2 bases, and 14 bases separated the two germline ends. CDR1 is SGHTA and CDR2 is FQGNSA in the germline V gene. The CDR3 has 14 amino acids.

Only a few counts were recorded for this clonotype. For the CDR3, the DNA is TGTGCCAGCAGTACCAGAGACAGGGGGCTCTACGAGCAGTACTTC. Protein: CASSTRDRGLYEQYF. The chain links TRBV27 to TRBJ2-7, with 10 nucleotides matching TRBD1. J gave up 3 bases and V 5 bases, and 7 bases lay outside the gene matches. Per germline, CDR1 MNHEY and CDR2 SMNVEV (reference sequence). This CDR3 has 15 amino acids.

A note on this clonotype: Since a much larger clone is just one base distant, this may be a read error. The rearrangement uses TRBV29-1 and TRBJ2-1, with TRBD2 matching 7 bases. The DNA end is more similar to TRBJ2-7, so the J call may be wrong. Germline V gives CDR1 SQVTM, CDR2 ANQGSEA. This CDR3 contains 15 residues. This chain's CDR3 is CSGGRLAEVYNEQYF. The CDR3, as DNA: TGCAGCGGAGGCCGACTAGCAGAAGTTTACAATGAGCAGTACTTC.

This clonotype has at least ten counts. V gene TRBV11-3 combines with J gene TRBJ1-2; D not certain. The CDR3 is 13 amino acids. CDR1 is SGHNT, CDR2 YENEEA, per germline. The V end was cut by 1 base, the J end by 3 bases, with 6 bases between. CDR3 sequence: CASSLGIDYGYTF. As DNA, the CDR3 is TGTGCCAGCAGCTTAGGAATAGACTATGGCTACACCTTC.

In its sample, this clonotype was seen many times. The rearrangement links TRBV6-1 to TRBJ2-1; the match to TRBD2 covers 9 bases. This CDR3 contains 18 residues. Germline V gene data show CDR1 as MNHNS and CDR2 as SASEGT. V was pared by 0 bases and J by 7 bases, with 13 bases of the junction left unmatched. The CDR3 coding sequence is TGTGCCAGCAGTGAAGCGGGGCTAGCGGGAACGCTGGGTAATGAGCAGTTCTTC. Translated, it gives CASSEAGLAGTLGNEQFF.

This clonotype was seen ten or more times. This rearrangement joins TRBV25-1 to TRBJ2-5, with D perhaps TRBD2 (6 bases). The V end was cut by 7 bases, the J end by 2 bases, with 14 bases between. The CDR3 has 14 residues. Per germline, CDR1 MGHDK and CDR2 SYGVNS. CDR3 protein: CASNPAGGQETQYF. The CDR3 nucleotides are TGTGCCAGCAATCCGGCCGGGGGACAAGAGACCCAGTACTTC.

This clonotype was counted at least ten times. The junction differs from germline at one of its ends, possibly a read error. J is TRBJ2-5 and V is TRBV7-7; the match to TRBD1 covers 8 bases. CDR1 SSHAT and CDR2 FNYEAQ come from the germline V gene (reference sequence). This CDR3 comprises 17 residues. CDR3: CASSLGAGGAKGETQYF. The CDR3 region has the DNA TGTGCTAGCAGCTTAGGGGCAGGGGGCGCAAAGGGAGAGACCCAGTACTTC.

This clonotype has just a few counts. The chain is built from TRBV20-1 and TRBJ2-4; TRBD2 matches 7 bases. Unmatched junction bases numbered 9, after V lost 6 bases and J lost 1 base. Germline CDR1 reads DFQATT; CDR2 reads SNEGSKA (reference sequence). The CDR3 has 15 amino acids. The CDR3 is CSAPKAGEAKNIQYF. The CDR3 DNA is TGCAGTGCCCCGAAGGCGGGAGAGGCCAAAAACATTCAGTACTTC.

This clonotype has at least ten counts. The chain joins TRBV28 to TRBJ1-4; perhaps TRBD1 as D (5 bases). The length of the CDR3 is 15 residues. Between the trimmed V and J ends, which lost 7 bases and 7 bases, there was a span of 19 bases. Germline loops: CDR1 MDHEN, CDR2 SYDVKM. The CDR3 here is CASNTEGQIGEKLFF. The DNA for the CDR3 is TGTGCCAGCAACACCGAGGGGCAGATAGGTGAAAAACTGTTTTTT. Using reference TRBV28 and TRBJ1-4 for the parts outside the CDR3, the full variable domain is DVKVTQSSRYLVKRTGEKVFLECVQDMDHENMFWYRQDPGLGLRLIYFSYDVKMKEKGDIPEGYSVSREKKERFSLILESASTNQTSMYLCASNTEGQIGEKLFFGSGTQLSVL.

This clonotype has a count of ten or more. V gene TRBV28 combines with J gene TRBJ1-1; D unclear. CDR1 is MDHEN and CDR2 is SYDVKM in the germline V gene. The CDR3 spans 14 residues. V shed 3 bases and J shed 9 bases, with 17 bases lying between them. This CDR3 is CASSFEAGPQQAFF. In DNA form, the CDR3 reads TGTGCCAGCAGTTTCGAGGCCGGACCCCAACAAGCTTTCTTT. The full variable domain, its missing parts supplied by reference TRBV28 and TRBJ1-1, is DVKVTQSSRYLVKRTGEKVFLECVQDMDHENMFWYRQDPGLGLRLIYFSYDVKMKEKGDIPEGYSVSREKKERFSLILESASTNQTSMYLCASSFEAGPQQAFFGQGTRLTVV.

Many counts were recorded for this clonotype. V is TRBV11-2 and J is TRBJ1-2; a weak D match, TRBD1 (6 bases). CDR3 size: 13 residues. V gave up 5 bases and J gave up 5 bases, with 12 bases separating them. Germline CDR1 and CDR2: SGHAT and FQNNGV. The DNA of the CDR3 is TGTGCCAGCAGCCTTGGACAGACATATGGCTACACCTTC. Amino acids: CASSLGQTYGYTF.